These 14 T cell receptor beta chains originate from one sample sequenced in a study of blood T cell repertoires in COVID-19. The protocol was immunoSEQ multiplex PCR, while the TCRdb copy is restricted to in-frame clones and leaves out a portion. Of approximately 100,000 clones in the sample, 86% are singletons; the top ten hold about 25%. The sequencing input was peripheral blood. The receptors derive from a human donor in a cohort sampled during active COVID-19.

This clone showed up just once. The chain couples TRBV5-1 to TRBJ2-5, with D tentatively TRBD1 (6 bases). CDR1 SGHRS and CDR2 YFSETQ come from the germline V gene. V lost 2 bases to trimming and J lost 3 bases, with 11 bases between them. This CDR3 is 14 amino acids long. The CDR3 here is CASSLYSGEETQYF. CDR3 DNA sequence: TGCGCCAGCAGCTTATACTCAGGGGAAGAGACCCAGTACTTC.

The CDR3 loop is CASSIGHNSGNTIYF. CDR3 bases: TGTGCCAGCAGCATAGGACACAACTCTGGAAACACCATATATTTT. The chain links TRBV5-5 to TRBJ1-3; D possibly corresponds to TRBD1 (5 bases). CDR1 and CDR2 (germline): SGHKS, YYEKEE (reference sequence). The CDR3 length is 15 residues. V was shortened by 4 bases and J by 0 bases, with 11 bases between the two germline ends.

As for this clone: Other nucleotide sequences in the sample specify the same CDR3. The chain combines TRBV28 with TRBJ1-2, with TRBD1 as a possible D gene (6 bases). CDR3 size: 13 residues. Deletions cut 5 bases from V and 2 bases from J, with 9 bases between. In germline, CDR1 is MDHEN, CDR2 SYDVKM. The CDR3 loop is CASSLTGNYGYTF. The CDR3 DNA reads TGTGCCAGCAGTCTAACAGGGAACTATGGCTACACCTTC.

This chain connects TRBV4-1 to TRBJ2-4, with 16 bases aligning to TRBD2. Germline loops: CDR1 MGHRA, CDR2 YSYEKL. The CDR3 covers 17 residues. V lost 3 bases, J lost 5 bases, and 4 bases stayed unmatched. The CDR3 spells CASSQGLAGGPENIQYF. CDR3 sequence (DNA): TGCGCCAGCAGCCAGGGACTAGCGGGAGGGCCGGAAAACATTCAGTACTTC.

The CDR3 spells CASSTRGGNTEAFF. CDR3 sequence (DNA): TGTGCCAGTAGTACAAGGGGGGGGAACACTGAAGCTTTCTTT. This rearrangement joins TRBV19 to TRBJ1-1, with a tentative D call TRBD1 (6 bases). CDR1 LNHDA and CDR2 SQIVND come from the germline V gene (reference sequence). V lost 4 bases to trimming and J lost 1 base, with 10 bases between them. The CDR3 is 14 residues long.

CDR3 sequence reads: CASSVATSGYNEQFF. DNA of the CDR3: TGTGCCAGCAGCGTAGCTACTAGCGGATACAATGAGCAGTTCTTC. V is TRBV9 and J is TRBJ2-1, with TRBD2 matching over 8 bases. J lost 4 bases, V lost 0 bases, and 3 bases had no gene match. The CDR3 has 15 amino acids. Germline CDR1 and CDR2: SGDLS and YYNGEE.

This chain links TRBV6-2 or TRBV6-3 with TRBJ2-2; D remains ambiguous. The CDR3 totals 15 residues. Trimming cost V 4 bases and J 4 bases, with 13 bases left between them. In germline, CDR1 is MNHEY, CDR2 SVGEGT. The CDR3 reads CASSFEAASTGELFF. CDR3 in DNA: TGTGCCAGCAGTTTCGAGGCCGCGAGCACCGGGGAGCTGTTTTTT.

This clone was recorded once. The chain joins TRBV11-1 to TRBJ2-1; TRBD2 is a possible D gene (6 bases). V shed 5 bases and J shed 9 bases, with 14 bases lying between them. The length of the CDR3 is 13 residues. Germline values: CDR1 SGHAT, CDR2 FQDESV (reference sequence). The CDR3 DNA reads TGTGCCAGCAGCCCGAGTGGGGGGTTTGAGCAGTTCTTC. It is translated as CASSPSGGFEQFF.

The chain uses TRBV6-5 and TRBJ2-1, with D unclear. Germline V gene lookup returns CDR1 MNHEY and CDR2 SVGAGI. The CDR3 is 12 amino acids. Trimming left V 7 bases short and J 7 bases short, with 11 bases between. CDR3 loop: CASTSVGNEQFF. CDR3 nucleotides: TGTGCCAGCACAAGCGTGGGTAATGAGCAGTTCTTC.

CDR3 loop: CASSAFSGGELFF. CDR3 DNA sequence: TGTGCCAGCAGCGCCTTCTCGGGCGGGGAGCTGTTTTTT. The chain couples TRBV9 to TRBJ2-2; no clear D. V was trimmed by 3 bases and J by 7 bases, leaving 10 bases between them. This CDR3 is built from 13 residues. The germline V gene encodes CDR1 SGDLS and CDR2 YYNGEE.

The rearrangement uses TRBV11-3 and TRBJ2-1, with 10 nucleotides matching TRBD1. The V gene's germline CDR1 is SGHNT and CDR2 YENEEA. The CDR3 extends over 15 amino acids. Trimming cost V 3 bases and J 9 bases; bases outside gene matches: 8. CDR3 in amino acids: CASSFGQGGFGEQFF. The CDR3 coding sequence is TGTGCCAGCAGCTTTGGACAGGGGGGGTTTGGTGAGCAGTTCTTC.

This chain uses TRBV6-1 with TRBJ2-6, with D perhaps matching TRBD1 (6 bases). Germline V gives CDR1 MNHNS, CDR2 SASEGT. Trimming removed 4 bases from V and 0 bases from J, with 19 bases in between. This CDR3 is 19 amino acids long. CDR3 coding DNA: TGTGCCAGCAGTGGACCGAGGAGACAGGCAAGCTCTGGGGCCAACGTCCTGACTTTC. Protein product: CASSGPRRQASSGANVLTF.

This CDR3 reads CASSLSGNQPQHF. CDR3 nucleotide sequence: TGTGCCAGCAGTCTTTCAGGCAATCAGCCCCAGCATTTT. This chain connects TRBV7-9 to TRBJ1-5; no reliable D call. The CDR3 extends over 13 amino acids. Germline V CDR1 and CDR2: SEHNR, FQNEAQ (reference sequence). The V gene lost 6 bases and the J gene lost 2 bases, with 8 bases spanning the gap.

J is TRBJ2-5 and V is TRBV4-3, with unresolved D. With 0 bases removed from V and 5 bases from J, the gap between germline ends came to 13 bases. This CDR3 has 15 residues. Germline values: CDR1 LGHNA, CDR2 YSLEER. The CDR3 DNA reads as TGCGCCAGCAGCCAAGATCCTCAAGCGCGGGAGACCCAGTACTTC. This codes for CASSQDPQARETQYF.